This T cell receptor beta chain is drawn from a study of blood T cell repertoires in COVID-19. Across the whole study: The study drew acute and convalescent COVID-19 samples from the United States, Italy and Spain.

Authors' data handling: The authors estimated nucleated cell counts from reference gene primer amplification. Profiled with immunoSEQ multiplex PCR; TCRdb holds only in-frame clones, not every one. D and trimming come from the DNA, and the V and J calls and clone size come from that table. The sample includes 150,000 to 200,000 clones, around three quarters seen only once; the top ten take less than 20%. This clone was seen more than once but under ten times. Cohort allocation depended upon clinical history that participants reported. V was pared by 0 bases and J by 1 base, with 6 bases between. The germline V gene encodes CDR1 MNHEY and CDR2 SVGAGI. The CDR3 has 14 residues.

The TCR comes from a woman between 50 and 59 years old with acute COVID-19. The genes are TRBV6-5 and TRBJ1-1, with a tentative D call TRBD1 (5 bases). The material sequenced was PBMCs or T cells enriched from blood (not recorded which). The DNA for the CDR3 is TGTGCCAGCAGTTACTCCACAGGGAACACTGAAGCTTTCTTT. Its translation: CASSYSTGNTEAFF.